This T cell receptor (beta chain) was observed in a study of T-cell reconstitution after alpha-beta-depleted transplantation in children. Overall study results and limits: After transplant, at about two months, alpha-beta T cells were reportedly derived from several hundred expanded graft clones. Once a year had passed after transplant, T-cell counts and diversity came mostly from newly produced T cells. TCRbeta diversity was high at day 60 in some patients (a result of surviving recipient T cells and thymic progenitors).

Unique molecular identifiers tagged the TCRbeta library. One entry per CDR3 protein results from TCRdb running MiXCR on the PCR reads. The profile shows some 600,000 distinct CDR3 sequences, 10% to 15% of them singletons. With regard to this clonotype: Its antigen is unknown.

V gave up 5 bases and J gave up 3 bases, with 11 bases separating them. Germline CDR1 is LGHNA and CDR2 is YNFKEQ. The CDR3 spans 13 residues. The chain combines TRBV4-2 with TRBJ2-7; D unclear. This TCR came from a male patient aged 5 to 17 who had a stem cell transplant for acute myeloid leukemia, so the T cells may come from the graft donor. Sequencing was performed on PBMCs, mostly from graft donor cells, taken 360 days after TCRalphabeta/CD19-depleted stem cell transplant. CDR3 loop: CASSTRLLYEQYF. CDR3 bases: TGTGCCAGCAGCACCAGGCTCCTCTACGAGCAGTACTTC.